These T cell receptor beta chains were read from a single sample in a study of T cell repertoires in cytomegalovirus infection. TCRdb independently ran MiXCR on the reads; one entry per CDR3 protein. The sample has nearly 700,000 distinct CDR3 sequences, roughly 36% seen once. These receptors lack a known antigen. Sequencing was performed on cultured PBMCs, taken from culture after CMV antigen stimulation. These receptor sequences come from a human donor in good health (CMV status not recorded). Some clones in this sample may be carry-over from other donors' samples. Each CDR3 is given with its conserved first and last residue. The D gene is left open where the match is weak. Only part of the rows carry a size: once, few, many, or a class if the clone is expanded.

TRBV6-8	.	.	TRBJ1-2	TGTGCCAGCAGCCCAGGGGTACTTGGCTACACCTTC	CASSPGVLGYTF
TRBV7-6	.	TRBD2	TRBJ2-5	TGTGCCAGCAGCTTAGAACTAGCGGGCCAAGAGACCCAGTACTTC	CASSLELAGQETQYF
TRBV12-3/TRBV12-4	few	.	TRBJ2-7	TGTGCCAGCAGCTCTTTTCAGGGAACCTCCTACGAGCAGTACTTC	CASSSFQGTSYEQYF
TRBV2	few	.	TRBJ1-3	TGTGCCAGCGGCAGGGTAGCTGGAAACACCATATATTTT	CASGRVAGNTIYF
TRBV4-1	.	.	TRBJ1-2	TGCGCCAGCAGCCAAGATGGGGGGGGGACCTTAAATGGCTACACCTTC	CASSQDGGGTLNGYTF
TRBV7-2	.	TRBD1	TRBJ2-3	TGTGCCAGCAGCTCGTCCGCTACAGGGGGCTGGACGCAGTATTTT	CASSSSATGGWTQYF
TRBV12-3/TRBV12-4	few	TRBD1	TRBJ1-1	TGTGCCAGCAGCCCAGACAGGGAGTTGTATGCTTTCTTT	CASSPDRELYAFF
TRBV6-6	once	.	TRBJ2-7	TGTGCCAGCAGTTACTCGGCCGCCATGGCCTACGAGCAGTACTTC	CASSYSAAMAYEQYF
TRBV20-1	few	.	TRBJ1-2	TGCAGTGCTAGAGATACAACGTCAGTTAAGAATGGCTACACCTTC	CSARDTTSVKNGYTF
TRBV12-5	few	.	TRBJ2-5	TGTGCTAGTGGTTTTGTACGCGGGACGGGACGAGGGAGAGAGACCCAGTACTTC	CASGFVRGTGRGRETQYF
TRBV4-2	few	.	TRBJ1-5	TGTGCCAGCAGCCGCCACCAGAGTAATAGCAATCAGCCCCAGCATTTT	CASSRHQSNSNQPQHF
TRBV7-2	many	.	TRBJ2-5	TGTGCCAGCCGAAAAATAGAGACCCAGTACTTC	CASRKIETQYF
TRBV5-5	.	TRBD2	TRBJ2-1	TGTGCCAGCGGTACCCGGGGGGGGGATGAGCAGTTCTTC	CASGTRGGDEQFF
TRBV6-1	few	TRBD2	TRBJ2-1	TGTGCCAGCAGCCGCGGCGGGACTAGCGGGGGGCTATACAATGAGCAGTTCTTC	CASSRGGTSGGLYNEQFF
TRBV11-2	few	TRBD1	TRBJ1-1	TGTGCCAGCAGTTCCACAGGGGGGTGGGACACTGAAGCTTTCTTT	CASSSTGGWDTEAFF
TRBV6-2/TRBV6-3	.	.	TRBJ1-5	TGTGCCAGCAGCCTAATTCCAGCTCAGCCCCAGCATTTT	CASSLIPAQPQHF
TRBV3-1	.	.	TRBJ1-1	TGTGCCAGCAGCCAGTCAGGGTCCGTCACTGAAGCTTTCTTT	CASSQSGSVTEAFF
TRBV5-4	few	TRBD1	TRBJ2-5	TGTGCCAGCACCCAAGAGACAGGGAAAGAGACCCAGTACTTC	CASTQETGKETQYF
TRBV7-2	many	.	TRBJ2-3	TGTGCCAGCAGCCACACCACAGGCAGCACAGATACGCAGTATTTT	CASSHTTGSTDTQYF
TRBV7-2	many	TRBD2	TRBJ2-7	TGTGCCAGCAGCCGACGGACTAGCGGGACTTACGAGCAGTACTTC	CASSRRTSGTYEQYF
TRBV7-2	many	TRBD2	TRBJ2-7	TGTGCCAGCAGGTCTAGCGGGATCTTCGAGCAGTACTTC	CASRSSGIFEQYF
TRBV6-1	.	TRBD1	TRBJ2-7	TGTGCCAGCAGCCGGGACAGTACCGCCTACGAGCAGTACTTC	CASSRDSTAYEQYF
TRBV20-1	few	.	TRBJ2-6	TGCAGTGCTAGAGAGCTGCTAGCGTCACGCTCTGGGGCCAACGTCCTGACTTTC	CSARELLASRSGANVLTF
TRBV19	few	.	TRBJ2-7	TGTGCCAGTTCTCCTTACTCCGACAGCACCTACGAGCAGTACTTC	CASSPYSDSTYEQYF
TRBV11-2	.	.	TRBJ2-7	TGTGCCAGCAGCTTAGATACCGCCACCTCGGGGGAGCAGTACTTC	CASSLDTATSGEQYF
TRBV7-2	many	.	TRBJ2-3	TGTGCCAGCAGCCCTCGGAGGCCAGATACGCAGTATTTT	CASSPRRPDTQYF
TRBV10-3	.	.	TRBJ1-5	TGTGCCACACAAGGAAAACAGGGAAGCAATCAGCCCCAGCATTTT	CATQGKQGSNQPQHF
TRBV15	.	.	TRBJ2-7	TGTGCCACCAGCAGAGATCCTGGGACAACCTACGAGCAGTACTTC	CATSRDPGTTYEQYF
TRBV9	.	TRBD2	TRBJ2-1	TGTGCCAGCAGCACTAGCGGGAACTCCTACAATGAGCAGTTCTTC	CASSTSGNSYNEQFF
TRBV12-3/TRBV12-4	once	.	TRBJ1-3	TGTGCCAGCAGCCCATCGGGGGGAACCATATATTTT	CASSPSGGTIYF
TRBV6-1	many	.	TRBJ2-1	TGTGCCACCCGACCTGGGGGGAGCTCCTACAATGAGCAGTTCTTC	CATRPGGSSYNEQFF
TRBV7-9	few	.	TRBJ2-7	TGTGCCAGCAGCTCCGGACTGAAACTCTACGAGCAGTACTTC	CASSSGLKLYEQYF
TRBV20-1	.	.	TRBJ2-7	TGCAGTGCTAGGGGGGTGGGTCCCTACGAGCAGTACTTC	CSARGVGPYEQYF
TRBV12-3/TRBV12-4	once	.	TRBJ2-5	TGTGCCAGCAGTTTTTTGGTTCCCGGTGGGGAGACCCAGTACTTC	CASSFLVPGGETQYF
TRBV28	few	TRBD1	TRBJ1-5	TGTGCCAGCAGTACAGGGGTTCCGAATCAGCCCCAGCATTTT	CASSTGVPNQPQHF
TRBV5-6	few	.	TRBJ2-7	TGTGCCAGCAGCTTGTACGATCTCAGCTCCTACGAGCAGTACTTC	CASSLYDLSSYEQYF
TRBV20-1	few	TRBD2	TRBJ2-3	TGCAGTGCTAACCGGGGGGTCCTCCGCACAGATACGCAGTATTTT	CSANRGVLRTDTQYF
TRBV7-2	.	.	TRBJ1-2	TGTGCCAGCAGCTTAGTAGGGACGTTGGGGGATGGCTACACCTTC	CASSLVGTLGDGYTF
TRBV6-6	.	.	TRBJ1-1	TGTGCCAGCACCCCACTCGGACGGATGAACACTGAAGCTTTCTTT	CASTPLGRMNTEAFF
TRBV6-1	few	.	TRBJ2-2	TGTGCCAGCAGTGAAGCATGGGGATATTCGAACACCGGGGAGCTGTTTTTT	CASSEAWGYSNTGELFF
TRBV10-2	once	.	TRBJ1-5	TGCGCCAGCAGTGAGTCGAGGGGGAGAGGGCAGCCCCAGCATTTT	CASSESRGRGQPQHF